The 13 T cell receptor beta chains presented below share a single source sample, sequenced in a study of cytomegalovirus exposure and HLA in healthy donors. Amplification used 60 Vbeta primers and 13 Jbeta primers. Libraries were prepared by immunoSEQ multiplex PCR; TCRdb keeps only in-frame clonotypes and omits some of them. Among more than 85,000 clones listed, more than 60% were seen once. The sample consisted of PBMCs. The receptors come from a woman in her late teens or twenties in good health and CMV-seropositive.

The chain recombines TRBV27 with TRBJ2-7, with 9 bases matching TRBD1. CDR3 length: 14 amino acids. V was pared by 6 bases and J by 3 bases, with 6 bases of the junction left unmatched. Germline V lookup: CDR1 MNHEY, CDR2 SMNVEV (reference sequence). The CDR3 DNA sequence: TGTGCCAGCAGCCCGGGACAGGGTATCTACGAGCAGTACTTC. It is translated as CASSPGQGIYEQYF.

The rearrangement uses TRBV7-3 and TRBJ2-7, with 14 nucleotides matching TRBD2. Germline CDR1 and CDR2: SGHTA and FQGTGA. Trimming removed 0 bases from V and 3 bases from J; junction bases left unmatched: 1. The CDR3 extends over 16 amino acids. The CDR3 loop is CASSLTGLAGDYEQYF. The CDR3 nucleotides read TGTGCCAGCAGCTTAACGGGACTAGCGGGAGACTACGAGCAGTACTTC.

This sequence joins TRBV6-4 and TRBJ2-2; no definite D call. Germline values: CDR1 MRHNA, CDR2 SNTAGT. V was trimmed by 0 bases and J by 3 bases, leaving 2 bases between them. The CDR3 consists of 13 residues. CDR3 nucleotide sequence: TGTGCCAGCAGTGACTCCGACACCGGGGAGCTGTTTTTT. Translated, it gives CASSDSDTGELFF.

The chain recombines TRBV7-2 with TRBJ2-7; 9 bases are shared with TRBD1. V gave up 0 bases and J gave up 2 bases; unmatched junction bases: 2. The CDR3 covers 15 residues. Germline CDR1 SGHTA, CDR2 FQGNSA. CDR3 sequence: CASSLATGGTYEQYF. The CDR3 DNA sequence: TGTGCCAGCAGCTTAGCGACAGGGGGAACCTACGAGCAGTACTTC.

This chain uses TRBV7-8 with TRBJ1-2; D is perhaps TRBD1 (6 bases). The CDR3 has 13 amino acids. Germline CDR1 reads SGHVS; CDR2 reads FQNEAQ. The ends were cut back, 8 bases at V and 7 bases at J, with 17 bases in the middle. The CDR3 bases are TGTGCCAGCGAACGTGGGGGGGGCACTGGCTACACCTTC. Residues: CASERGGGTGYTF.

The chain joins TRBV9 to TRBJ1-4; 8 bases agree with TRBD1. V trimming: 5 bases; J trimming: 3 bases; junction bases outside the gene matches: 3. Germline assignment: CDR1 SGDLS and CDR2 YYNGEE. The CDR3 is 14 amino acids. CDR3 protein: CASSPGQANEKLFF. The CDR3 bases are TGTGCCAGCAGTCCGGGACAGGCTAATGAAAAACTGTTTTTT.

The rearrangement joins TRBV9 to TRBJ2-7; maybe TRBD1 (6 bases). V lost 3 bases and J lost 6, with 10 bases in between. CDR3 length: 12 residues. Germline V gene sequence: CDR1 SGDLS, CDR2 YYNGEE. The CDR3: CASSGQALEQYF. In DNA form, the CDR3 reads TGTGCCAGCAGCGGACAGGCTCTCGAGCAGTACTTC.

The chain uses TRBV12-5 and TRBJ2-5; TRBD1 matches 7 bases. CDR1 is LGHNT, CDR2 FRNRAP, per germline. J lost 2 bases, V lost 6 bases, and 6 bases had no gene match. The CDR3 is made up of 14 amino acids. This chain's CDR3 is CASGIGTVQETQYF. CDR3 nucleotides: TGTGCTAGTGGAATAGGGACAGTACAAGAGACCCAGTACTTC.

Remarks on this clone: This sample includes further DNA sequences coding for the same CDR3. V is TRBV19 and J is TRBJ2-1; 7 bases line up with TRBD1. Germline CDR1 reads LNHDA; CDR2 reads SQIVND (reference sequence). The CDR3 covers 13 residues. Trimming at V came to 5 bases and at J to 5 bases, leaving 3 bases not matched to a gene. CDR3 DNA: TGTGCCAGTAGTTCCACAGGGGACAATGAGCAGTTCTTC. Translated, it gives CASSSTGDNEQFF.

V is TRBV7-9 and J is TRBJ2-3, with a possible D match to TRBD2 (5 bases). Germline assignment: CDR1 SEHNR and CDR2 FQNEAQ (reference sequence). The CDR3 consists of 13 residues. V lost 5 bases to trimming and J lost 5 bases, with 11 bases between them. The CDR3: CASSRDEGDTQYF. CDR3 nucleotides: TGTGCCAGCAGCCGCGACGAGGGAGATACGCAGTATTTT.

This clone has more than one count but fewer than ten. The chain couples TRBV29-1 to TRBJ1-5, with 7 positions matching TRBD1. The CDR3 sequence is 12 residues long. With 6 bases clipped from V and 1 base from J, the junction kept 0 bases outside the gene matches. The germline V gene encodes CDR1 SQVTM and CDR2 ANQGSEA. The CDR3 region is CSVGQSNQPQHF. In DNA form, the CDR3 reads TGCAGCGTGGGACAGAGCAATCAGCCCCAGCATTTT. Full variable domain (rest looked up from reference TRBV29-1 and TRBJ1-5): SAVISQKPSRDICQRGTSLTIQCQVDSQVTMMFWYRQQPGQSLTLIATANQGSEATYESGFVIDKFPISRPNLTFSTLTVSNMSPEDSSIYLCSVGQSNQPQHFGDGTRLSIL.

The genes are TRBV28 and TRBJ1-4; unclear D gene. This CDR3 has 13 residues. CDR1 is MDHEN, CDR2 SYDVKM, per germline. Trimming shortened V by 8 bases and J by 6 bases, and 13 bases separated the two germline ends. CDR3 coding DNA: TGTGCCAGCGGGGAGTTGCTTCATGAAAAACTGTTTTTT. This sequence encodes CASGELLHEKLFF.

This clone has just one count. The rearrangement uses TRBV2 and TRBJ2-2, with 9 bases lining up with TRBD1. Germline V CDR1 and CDR2: SNHLY, FYNNEI. The V and J ends lost 6 bases and 3 bases, in that order; junction bases with no gene match: 2. This CDR3 has 14 amino acids. The CDR3 reads CASRGQGDTGELFF. The CDR3 DNA reads TGTGCCAGCAGGGGACAGGGAGACACCGGGGAGCTGTTTTTT.